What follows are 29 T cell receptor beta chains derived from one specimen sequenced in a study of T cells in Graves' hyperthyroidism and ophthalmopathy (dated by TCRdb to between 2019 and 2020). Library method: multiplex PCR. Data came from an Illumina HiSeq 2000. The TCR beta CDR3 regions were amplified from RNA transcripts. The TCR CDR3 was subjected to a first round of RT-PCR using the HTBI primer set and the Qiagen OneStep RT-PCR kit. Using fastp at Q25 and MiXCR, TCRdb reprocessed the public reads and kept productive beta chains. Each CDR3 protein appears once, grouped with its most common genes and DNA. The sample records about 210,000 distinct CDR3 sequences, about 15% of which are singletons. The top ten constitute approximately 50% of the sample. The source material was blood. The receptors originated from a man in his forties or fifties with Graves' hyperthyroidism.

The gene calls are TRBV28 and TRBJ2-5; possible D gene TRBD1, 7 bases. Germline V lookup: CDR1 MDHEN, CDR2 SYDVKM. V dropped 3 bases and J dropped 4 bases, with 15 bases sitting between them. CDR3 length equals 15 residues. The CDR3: CASSLGQGGGETQYF. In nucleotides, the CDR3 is TGTGCCAGCAGTTTGGGGCAGGGGGGAGGAGAGACCCAGTACTTC.

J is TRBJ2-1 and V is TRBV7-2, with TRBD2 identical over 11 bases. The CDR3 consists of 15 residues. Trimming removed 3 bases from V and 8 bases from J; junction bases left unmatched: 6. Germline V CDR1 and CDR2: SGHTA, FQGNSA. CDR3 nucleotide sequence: TGTGCCAGCAGCTTGCGACTAGCGGGAACCGATGAGCAGTTCTTC. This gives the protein CASSLRLAGTDEQFF.

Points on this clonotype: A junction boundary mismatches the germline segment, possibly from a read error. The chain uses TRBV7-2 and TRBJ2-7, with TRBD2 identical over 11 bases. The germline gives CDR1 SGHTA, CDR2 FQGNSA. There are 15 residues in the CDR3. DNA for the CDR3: TGTGCCCGCAGCTTACCGGGGACTAGCGGCTACGAGCAGTACTTC. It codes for CARSLPGTSGYEQYF.

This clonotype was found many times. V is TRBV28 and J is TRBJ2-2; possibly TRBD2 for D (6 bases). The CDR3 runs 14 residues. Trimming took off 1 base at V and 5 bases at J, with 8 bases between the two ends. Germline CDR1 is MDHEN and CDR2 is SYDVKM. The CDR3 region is CASSLSGGTGELFF. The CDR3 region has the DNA TGTGCCAGCAGTTTATCCGGGGGAACCGGGGAGCTGTTTTTT.

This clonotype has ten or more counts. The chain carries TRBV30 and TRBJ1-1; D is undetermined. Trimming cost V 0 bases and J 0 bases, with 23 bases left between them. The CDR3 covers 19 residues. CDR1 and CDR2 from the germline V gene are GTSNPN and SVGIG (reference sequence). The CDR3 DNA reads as TGTGCCTGGAGTGTCTTTTGGACTGGACCAAGCCCGGTGAACACTGAAGCTTTCTTT. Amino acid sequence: CAWSVFWTGPSPVNTEAFF.

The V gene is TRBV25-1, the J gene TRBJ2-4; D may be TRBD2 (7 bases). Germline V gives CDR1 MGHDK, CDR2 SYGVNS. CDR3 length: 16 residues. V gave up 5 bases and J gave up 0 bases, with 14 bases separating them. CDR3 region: CASSSQGGGAKNIQYF. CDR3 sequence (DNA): TGTGCCAGCAGTTCCCAAGGGGGGGGAGCCAAAAACATTCAGTACTTC. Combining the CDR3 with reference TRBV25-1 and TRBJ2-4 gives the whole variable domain EADIYQTPRYLVIGTGKKITLECSQTMGHDKMYWYQQDPGMELHLIHYSYGVNSTEKGDLSSESTVSRIRTEHFPLTLESARPSHTSQYLCASSSQGGGAKNIQYFGAGTRLSVL.

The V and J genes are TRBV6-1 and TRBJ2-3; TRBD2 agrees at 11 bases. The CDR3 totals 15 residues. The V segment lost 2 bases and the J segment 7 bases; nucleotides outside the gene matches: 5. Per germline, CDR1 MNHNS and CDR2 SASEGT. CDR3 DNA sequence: TGTGCCAGCAGTGAACTAGCGGGAGGACGGAATACGCAGTATTTT. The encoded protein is CASSELAGGRNTQYF.

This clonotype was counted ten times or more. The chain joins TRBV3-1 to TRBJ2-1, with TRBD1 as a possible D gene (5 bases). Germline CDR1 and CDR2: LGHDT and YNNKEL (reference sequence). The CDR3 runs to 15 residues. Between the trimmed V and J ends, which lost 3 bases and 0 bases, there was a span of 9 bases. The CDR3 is CASSQGQTSYNEQFF. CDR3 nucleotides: TGTGCCAGCAGCCAGGGGCAGACCTCCTACAATGAGCAGTTCTTC.

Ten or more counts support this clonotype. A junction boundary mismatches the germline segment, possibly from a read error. The CDR3 DNA reads as TGTGCCAGCAGCTTAGTAGGAGGCACGGATACGCAGTATTTT. This codes for CASSLVGGTDTQYF. The chain carries TRBV7-9 and TRBJ2-3, with a weak D call TRBD2 (5 bases). This CDR3 is built from 14 residues. Germline V lookup: CDR1 SEHNR, CDR2 FQNEAQ (reference sequence).

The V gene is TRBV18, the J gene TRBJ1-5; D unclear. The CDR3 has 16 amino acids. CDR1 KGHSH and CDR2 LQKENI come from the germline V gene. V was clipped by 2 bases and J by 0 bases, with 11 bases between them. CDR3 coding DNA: TGTGCCAGCTCACCAGGTAGCAGTAATAGCAATCAGCCCCAGCATTTT. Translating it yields CASSPGSSNSNQPQHF. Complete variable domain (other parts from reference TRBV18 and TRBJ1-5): NAGVMQNPRHLVRRRGQEARLRCSPMKGHSHVYWYRQLPEEGLKFMVYLQKENIIDESGMPKERFSAEFPKEGPSILRIQQVVRGDSAAYFCASSPGSSNSNQPQHFGDGTRLSIL.

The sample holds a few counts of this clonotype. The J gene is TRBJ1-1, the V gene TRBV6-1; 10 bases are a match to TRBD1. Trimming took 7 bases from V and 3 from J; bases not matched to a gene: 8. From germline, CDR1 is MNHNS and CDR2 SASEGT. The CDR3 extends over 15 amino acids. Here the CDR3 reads CASMPLGTGDTEAFF. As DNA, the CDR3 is TGTGCCAGCATGCCCCTCGGGACAGGGGACACTGAAGCTTTCTTT.

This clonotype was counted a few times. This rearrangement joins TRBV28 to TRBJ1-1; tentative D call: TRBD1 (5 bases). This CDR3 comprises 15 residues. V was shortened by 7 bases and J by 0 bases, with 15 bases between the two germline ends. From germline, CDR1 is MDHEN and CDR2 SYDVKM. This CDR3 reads CASTRGSSMNTEAFF. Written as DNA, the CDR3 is TGTGCCAGCACGAGGGGCAGTTCTATGAACACTGAAGCTTTCTTT.

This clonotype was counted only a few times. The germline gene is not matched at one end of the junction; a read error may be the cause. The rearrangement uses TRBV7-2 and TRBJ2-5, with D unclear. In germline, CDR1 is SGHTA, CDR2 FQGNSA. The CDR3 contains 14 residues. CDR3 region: CASSLEWTQETQCF. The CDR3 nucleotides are TGTGCCAGCAGCTTAGAATGGACCCAAGAGACCCAGTGCTTC.

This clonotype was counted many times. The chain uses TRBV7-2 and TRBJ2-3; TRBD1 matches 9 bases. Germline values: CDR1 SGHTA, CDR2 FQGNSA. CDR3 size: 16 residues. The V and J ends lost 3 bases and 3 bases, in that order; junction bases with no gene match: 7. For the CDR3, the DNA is TGTGCCAGCAGCTTGGGAGGACAGGGGTGGACAGATACGCAGTATTTT. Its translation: CASSLGGQGWTDTQYF.

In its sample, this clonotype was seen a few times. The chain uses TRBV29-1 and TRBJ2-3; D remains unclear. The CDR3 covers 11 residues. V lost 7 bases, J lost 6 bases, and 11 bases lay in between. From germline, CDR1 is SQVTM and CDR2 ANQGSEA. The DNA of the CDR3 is TGCAGCGCTGATGGCATGGATACGCAGTATTTT. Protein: CSADGMDTQYF.

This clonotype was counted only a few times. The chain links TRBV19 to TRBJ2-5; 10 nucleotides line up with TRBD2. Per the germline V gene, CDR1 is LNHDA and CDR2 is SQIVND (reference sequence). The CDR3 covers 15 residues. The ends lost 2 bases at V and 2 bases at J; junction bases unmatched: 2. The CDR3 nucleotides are TGTGCCAGTAGTATATTAGCGGGAGGACAAGAGACCCAGTACTTC. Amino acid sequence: CASSILAGGQETQYF.

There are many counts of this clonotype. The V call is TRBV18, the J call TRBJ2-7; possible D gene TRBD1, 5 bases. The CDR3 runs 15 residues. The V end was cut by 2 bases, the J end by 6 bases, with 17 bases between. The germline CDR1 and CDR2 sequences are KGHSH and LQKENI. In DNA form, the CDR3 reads TGTGCCAGCTCACCAAATAGCAGGGAAAGTGGCGAGCAGTACTTC. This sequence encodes CASSPNSRESGEQYF.

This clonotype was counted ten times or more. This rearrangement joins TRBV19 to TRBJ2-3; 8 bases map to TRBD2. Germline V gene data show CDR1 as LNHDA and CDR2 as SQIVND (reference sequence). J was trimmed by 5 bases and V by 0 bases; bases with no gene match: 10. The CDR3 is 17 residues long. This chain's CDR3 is CASSIDSAGGGRDTQYF. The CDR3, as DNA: TGTGCCAGTAGTATAGATTCGGCGGGAGGAGGACGAGATACGCAGTATTTT. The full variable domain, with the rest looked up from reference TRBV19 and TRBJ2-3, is DGGITQSPKYLFRKEGQNVTLSCEQNLNHDAMYWYRQDPGQGLRLIYYSQIVNDFQKGDIAEGYSVSREKKESFPLTVTSAQKNPTAFYLCASSIDSAGGGRDTQYFGPGTRLTVL.

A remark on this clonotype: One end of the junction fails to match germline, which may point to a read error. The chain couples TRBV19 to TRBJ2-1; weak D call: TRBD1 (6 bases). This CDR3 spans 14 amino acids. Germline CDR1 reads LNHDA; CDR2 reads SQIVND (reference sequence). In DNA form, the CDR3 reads TGTGCCAGTAGTATACAGGGGTCTTACAATGGGCAGTTCTTC. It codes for CASSIQGSYNGQFF.

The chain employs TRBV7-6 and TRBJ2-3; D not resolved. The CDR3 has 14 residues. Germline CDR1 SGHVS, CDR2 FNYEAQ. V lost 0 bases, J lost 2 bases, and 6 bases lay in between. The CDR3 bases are TGTGCCAGCAGCTTAGCACCCTACACAGATACGCAGTATTTT. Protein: CASSLAPYTDTQYF.

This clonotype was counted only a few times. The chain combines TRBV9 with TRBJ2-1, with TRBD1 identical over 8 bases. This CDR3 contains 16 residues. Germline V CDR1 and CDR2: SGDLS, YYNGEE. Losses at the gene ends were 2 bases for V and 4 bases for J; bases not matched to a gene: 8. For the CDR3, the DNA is TGTGCCAGCAGCGTGAACCCCCAGGGGGCATACAATGAGCAGTTCTTC. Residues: CASSVNPQGAYNEQFF.

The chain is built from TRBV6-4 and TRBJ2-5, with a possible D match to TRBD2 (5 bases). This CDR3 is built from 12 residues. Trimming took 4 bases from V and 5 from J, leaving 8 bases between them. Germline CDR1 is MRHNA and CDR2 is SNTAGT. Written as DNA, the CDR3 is TGTGCCAGCAGTGGAGGGATGGAGACCCAGTACTTC. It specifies CASSGGMETQYF.

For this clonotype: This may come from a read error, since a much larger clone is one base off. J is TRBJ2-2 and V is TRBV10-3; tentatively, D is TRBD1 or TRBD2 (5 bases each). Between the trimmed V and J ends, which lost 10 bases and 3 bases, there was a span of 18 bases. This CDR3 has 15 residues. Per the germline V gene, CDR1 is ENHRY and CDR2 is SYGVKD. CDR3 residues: CASKGPADDTGELFF. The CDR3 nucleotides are TGTGCCAGCAAGGGACCAGCGGACGACACCGGGGAGCTGTTTTTT.

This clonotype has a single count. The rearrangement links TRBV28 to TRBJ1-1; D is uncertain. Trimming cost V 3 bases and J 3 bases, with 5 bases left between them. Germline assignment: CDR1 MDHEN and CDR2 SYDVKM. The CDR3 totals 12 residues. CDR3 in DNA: TGTGCCAGCAGTTTGCCATACACTGAAGCTTTCTTT. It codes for CASSLPYTEAFF.

The CDR3 spells CSVEGTLAGGGEQYF. CDR3 nucleotides: TGCAGCGTTGAAGGGACACTAGCGGGAGGGGGCGAGCAGTACTTC. The chain employs TRBV29-1 and TRBJ2-7; 13 bases agree with TRBD2. This CDR3 is 15 amino acids long. The germline CDR1 and CDR2 sequences are SQVTM and ANQGSEA. V lost 1 base, J lost 6 bases, and 6 bases stayed unmatched.

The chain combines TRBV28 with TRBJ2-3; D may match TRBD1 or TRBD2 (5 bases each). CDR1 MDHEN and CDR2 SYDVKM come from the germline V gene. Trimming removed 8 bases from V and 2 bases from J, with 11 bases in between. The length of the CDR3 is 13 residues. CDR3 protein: CASRDGLTDTQYF. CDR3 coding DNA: TGTGCCAGCCGGGACGGCCTCACAGATACGCAGTATTTT.

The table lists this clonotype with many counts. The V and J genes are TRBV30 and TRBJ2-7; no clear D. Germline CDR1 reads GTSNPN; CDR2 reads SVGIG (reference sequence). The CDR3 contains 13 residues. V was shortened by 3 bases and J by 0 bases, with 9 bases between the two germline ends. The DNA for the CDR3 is TGTGCCTGGAGAGACGGTCCCTCCTACGAGCAGTACTTC. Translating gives CAWRDGPSYEQYF.

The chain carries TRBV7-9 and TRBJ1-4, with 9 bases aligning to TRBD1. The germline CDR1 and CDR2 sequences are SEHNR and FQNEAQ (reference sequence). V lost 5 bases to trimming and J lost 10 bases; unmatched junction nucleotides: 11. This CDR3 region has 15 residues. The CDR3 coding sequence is TGTGCCAGCAGCGTCCGGACAGGGGAGATTGGAAAACTGTTTTTT. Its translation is CASSVRTGEIGKLFF. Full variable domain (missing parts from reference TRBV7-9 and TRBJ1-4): DTGVSQNPRHKITKRGQNVTFRCDPISEHNRLYWYRQTLGQGPEFLTYFQNEAQLEKSRLLSDRFSAERPKGSFSTLEIQRTEQGDSAMYLCASSVRTGEIGKLFFGSGTQLSVL.

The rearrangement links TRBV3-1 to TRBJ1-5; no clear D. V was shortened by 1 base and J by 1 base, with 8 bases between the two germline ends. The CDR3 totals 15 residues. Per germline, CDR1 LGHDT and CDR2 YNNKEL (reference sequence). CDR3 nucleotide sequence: TGTGCCAGCAGCCAAGCGAGAGGAAGCAATCAGCCCCAGCATTTT. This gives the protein CASSQARGSNQPQHF.